This T cell receptor (beta chain) was found in a study of post-analysis software for immune sequencing data. Study-wide findings and caveats: There were roughly five TRBV segments more frequent in patients than controls, and TRBV5-6, TRBV5-1 and TRBV20-1 were among them.

With respect to this clonotype: Antigen specificity is unknown.

Unique molecular identifiers featured in each of the TCR beta cDNA libraries. TCRdb reprocessed the PCR reads via MiXCR and lists one record per CDR3 protein. The sample lists hundreds of thousands of distinct CDR3 sequences; approximately 45% were seen once. The CDR3 covers 16 residues. V gave up 3 bases and J gave up 3 bases, with 17 bases separating them. The TCR comes from a girl aged 10 to 17 with multiple sclerosis. The sequenced sample was blood. The chain is built from TRBV12-3 or TRBV12-4 and TRBJ2-5; a weak D match, TRBD1 (6 bases). In DNA, the CDR3 is TGTGCCAGCAGTTTTGGTTCGTGGGACACGAAAGAGACCCAGTACTTC. Translation: CASSFGSWDTKETQYF.